Listed below are T cell receptor beta chains from one sample, sequenced in a study of blood T cell repertoires in COVID-19. Assay: immunoSEQ multiplex PCR; the TCRdb copy retains only in-frame clones and omits some. This table has approximately 170,000 clones, around 83% appearing once. The sequenced material came from PBMCs or T cells enriched from blood (not recorded which). Every receptor here comes from a woman aged 45 to 65 in a cohort exposed to, infected with or recovered from COVID-19 (not recorded which). Both conserved end residues are part of each CDR3. A D gene is named only where the DNA matches it firmly. Clone size is stated in some rows and not others, as once, few, many or a class when expanded.

J | V | D | size | DNA | CDR3
TRBJ2-3 | TRBV9 | NA | NA | TGTGCCAGCAGCGTTGGGGGGAACCCAGATACGCAGTATTTT | CASSVGGNPDTQYF
TRBJ1-1 | TRBV5-1 | TRBD1 | NA | TGCGCCAGCAGAAATACCGGACAGGGGAACACTGAAGCTTTCTTT | CASRNTGQGNTEAFF
TRBJ2-5 | TRBV7-6 | TRBD1 | NA | TGTGCCAGCAGCTTAGCGACAGGGGGCCCATTTAACACCCAGTACTTC | CASSLATGGPFNTQYF
TRBJ1-5 | TRBV28 | TRBD1 | NA | TGTGCCAGCAGTTTATTTTCGGGACAGGGGGGCAATCAGCCCCAGCATTTT | CASSLFSGQGGNQPQHF
TRBJ2-3 | TRBV2 | NA | NA | TGTGCCAGCATGGTACAGAGAGATACGCAGTATTTT | CASMVQRDTQYF
TRBJ1-6 | TRBV7-9 | NA | NA | TGTGCCAGCAGCTCTGGTCTGGGGGGTGATTCACCCCTCCACTTT | CASSSGLGGDSPLHF
TRBJ2-5 | TRBV7-9 | NA | NA | TGTGCCAGCGGACCGAACAGGGACAATGGCCGAGAGACCCAGTACTTC | CASGPNRDNGRETQYF
TRBJ1-5 | TRBV19 | TRBD1 | NA | TGTGCCAGTAGTATTGACAGGGAGCTCAATCAGCCCCAGCATTTT | CASSIDRELNQPQHF
TRBJ1-1 | TRBV5-1 | NA | NA | TGCGCCAGCAGCACCGGACAGACTAACACTGAAGCTTTCTTT | CASSTGQTNTEAFF
TRBJ1-3 | TRBV28 | TRBD1 | NA | TGTGCCAGCACGACAGGGAGCTCTGGAAACACCATATATTTT | CASTTGSSGNTIYF
TRBJ1-3 | TRBV3-1/TRBV3-2 | NA | NA | TGTGCCAGCAGCCAATTCAGGGCCTCTGGAAACACCATATATTTT | CASSQFRASGNTIYF
TRBJ2-1 | TRBV7-3 | TRBD2 | NA | TGTGCCAGCAGCTTTCTAGCGGGGGCCTACAATGAGCAGTTCTTC | CASSFLAGAYNEQFF
TRBJ1-1 | TRBV28 | TRBD1 | few | TGTGCCAGCAGCACCGATAAAGGACAGGGAGTTTCACCTGAAGCTTTCTTT | CASSTDKGQGVSPEAFF
TRBJ2-5 | TRBV5-6 | TRBD2 | NA | TGTGCCAGCAGCTTATTTCTAGCGGAGGTCCAAGAGACCCAGTACTTC | CASSLFLAEVQETQYF